This T cell receptor beta chain stems from a study of blood T cell repertoires in COVID-19. Looking at the study overall: Samples of COVID-19 (acute and convalescent) were obtained from the United States, Italy and Spain.

V lost 1 base and J 4 bases, leaving 8 bases between the germline ends. The V gene's germline CDR1 is LGHDT and CDR2 YNNKEL (reference sequence). CDR3 length: 13 amino acids. This clone was recorded once. Repertoires were generated with immunoSEQ multiplex PCR, while TCRdb's copy carries only in-frame clones and drops some. The repertoire holds about 53,000 clones, 80% to 85% seen once, with under 25% in the top ten. The chain carries TRBV3-1 (or the pseudogene TRBV3-2) and TRBJ2-7, with D unresolved. Sample: peripheral blood. The source of this sequence is a woman older than 75 with COVID-19, enrolled during active disease. The CDR3 region has the DNA TGTGCCAGCAGCCAAGTTGGCAGTTACGAGCAGTACTTC. This sequence encodes CASSQVGSYEQYF.